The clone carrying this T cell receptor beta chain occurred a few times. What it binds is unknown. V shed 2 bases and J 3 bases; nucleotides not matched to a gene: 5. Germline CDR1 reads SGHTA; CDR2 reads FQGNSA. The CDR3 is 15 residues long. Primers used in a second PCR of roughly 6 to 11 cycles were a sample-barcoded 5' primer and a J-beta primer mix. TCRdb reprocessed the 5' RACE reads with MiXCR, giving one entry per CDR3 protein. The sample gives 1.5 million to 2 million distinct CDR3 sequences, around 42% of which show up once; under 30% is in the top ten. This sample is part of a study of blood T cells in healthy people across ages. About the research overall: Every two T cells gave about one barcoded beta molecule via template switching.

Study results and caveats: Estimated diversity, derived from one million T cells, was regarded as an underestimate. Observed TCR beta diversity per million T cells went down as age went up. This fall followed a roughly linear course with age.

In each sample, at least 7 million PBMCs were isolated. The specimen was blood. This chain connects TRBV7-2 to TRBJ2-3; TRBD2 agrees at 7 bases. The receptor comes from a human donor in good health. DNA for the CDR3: TGTGCCAGCAGCTTAAAGTTCGGGGGGACAGATACGCAGTATTTT. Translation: CASSLKFGGTDTQYF.